This T cell receptor beta chain was identified in a study of T cell responses to AZD1222 COVID-19 vaccine. On the study more broadly: Whether given at about 4 or about 12 weeks, second doses were pooled.

Of note for this clone: Its antigen is unidentified.

Points from the study as a whole: Baseline seropositivity characterized only 5 or 6 AZD1222 recipients. Repertoire sampling happened only post peak T cell response.

The CDR3 contains 14 residues. CDR1 and CDR2 from the germline V gene are SGHAT and FQNNGV. Trimming took 5 bases from V and 4 from J, leaving 15 bases between them. Some clones are missing from TCRdb's copy, which holds only in-frame ones; the method was immunoSEQ multiplex PCR. The table includes approximately 84,000 clones, under 90% detected once. The V call is TRBV11-2, the J call TRBJ2-7; D may match TRBD1 or TRBD2 (6 bases each). This sequence originates from an adult in good health. Here the sequenced sample was peripheral blood, taken on day 0 of AZD1222 vaccination. This CDR3 is CASSLGGPRYEQYF. Written as DNA, the CDR3 is TGTGCCAGCAGCCTCGGGGGCCCGAGGTACGAGCAGTACTTC.